The sample holds many counts of the clone carrying this T cell receptor beta chain. The data belong to a study of CD8+CD57+ T cells in acquired aplastic anemia. V was pared by 5 bases and J by 8 bases, with 9 bases of the junction left unmatched. This CDR3 comprises 14 residues. Germline CDR1 reads SEHNR; CDR2 reads FQNEAQ (reference sequence). It was patients with CD8+CD57+ cell expansion by flow cytometry who were chosen for sequencing. The study profiled TCR beta VDJ and CDR3 using genomic DNA as template. TCRdb re-derived calls from the reads in MiXCR, one entry per CDR3 protein. The sample carries just over 450,000 distinct CDR3 sequences, roughly a third recorded once.

This TCR came from a human donor with aplastic anemia. The sequenced material came from sorted CD4+, CD8+, or CD8+CD57+ T cells (not recorded which) from PBMCs. This chain links TRBV7-9 with TRBJ2-7; 10 bases line up with TRBD1. The CDR3 DNA is TGTGCCAGCAGCCGTGGACAGGGGGATTTACAGCAGTACTTC. Residues: CASSRGQGDLQQYF.